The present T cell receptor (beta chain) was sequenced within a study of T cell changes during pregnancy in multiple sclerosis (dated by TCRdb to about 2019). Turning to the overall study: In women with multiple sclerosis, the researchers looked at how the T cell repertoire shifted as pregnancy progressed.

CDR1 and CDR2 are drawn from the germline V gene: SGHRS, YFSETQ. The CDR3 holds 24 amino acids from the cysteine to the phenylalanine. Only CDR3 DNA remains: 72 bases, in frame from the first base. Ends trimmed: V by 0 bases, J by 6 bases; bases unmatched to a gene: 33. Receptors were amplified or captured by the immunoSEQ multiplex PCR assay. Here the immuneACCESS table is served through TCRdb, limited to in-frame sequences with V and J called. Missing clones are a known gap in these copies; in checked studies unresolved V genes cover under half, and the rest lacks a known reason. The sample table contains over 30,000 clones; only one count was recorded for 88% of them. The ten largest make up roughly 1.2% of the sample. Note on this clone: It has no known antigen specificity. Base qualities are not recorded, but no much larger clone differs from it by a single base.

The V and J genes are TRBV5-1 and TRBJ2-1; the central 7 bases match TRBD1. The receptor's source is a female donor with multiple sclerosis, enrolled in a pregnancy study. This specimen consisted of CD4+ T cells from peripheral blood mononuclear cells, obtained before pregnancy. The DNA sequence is TGCGCCAGCAGCTTGGGGCCTGGGTCCCCTTATGAGAACGTCTCGACAGGGATTGGCAATGAGCAGTTCTTC. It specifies CASSLGPGSPYENVSTGIGNEQFF.